This record looks at one T cell receptor beta chain sequence and its context. The CDR3 sequence is 13 residues long. Trimming removed 4 bases from V and 5 bases from J; junction bases left unmatched: 4. Looked up from germline, CDR1 is MDHEN and CDR2 is SYDVKM. TCRdb passed the RT-PCR reads through MiXCR, listing each CDR3 protein once. The data contain about 680,000 distinct CDR3 sequences, 13% to 15% of them singletons. This receptor was obtained from a female donor in good health, serving as a healthy control. V and J are TRBV28 and TRBJ2-7, with 8 positions matching TRBD2. Material: memory CD4+ T cells from blood. CDR3 protein: CASSSGTRDEQYF. The CDR3 DNA reads as TGTGCCAGCAGTTCCGGGACTAGGGACGAGCAGTACTTC.